Listed below are T cell receptor beta chains from one sample, sequenced in a study of T cells in Graves' hyperthyroidism and ophthalmopathy. From the multiplex PCR reads, TCRdb called clonotypes with MiXCR, one entry per CDR3 protein. The data show about 640,000 distinct CDR3 sequences, with 20% seen just once and 34% held by the top ten. The sequenced material came from blood. The receptor source for this set is a man between 25 and 39 years old with Graves' ophthalmopathy. The CDR3 runs from the conserved cysteine through the conserved F or W. The order of the fields is clone size, V gene, J gene, D gene, CDR3 protein, CDR3 DNA. The D gene is left open where the match is weak. The size field is filled for only some rows; it gives once, few, many or a size class.

few	TRBV11-3	TRBJ2-1	TRBD2	CASSFTREGLDEQFF	TGTGCCAGCAGCTTTACTCGGGAGGGCCTCGATGAGCAGTTCTTC
many	TRBV12-3/TRBV12-4	TRBJ1-5	TRBD1	CASSPNRGGNQPQHF	TGTGCCAGCAGTCCTAACAGGGGCGGCAATCAGCCCCAGCATTTT
.	TRBV20-1	TRBJ2-7	.	CSASPYLESEQYF	TGCAGTGCTAGCCCTTACCTCGAGAGCGAGCAGTACTTC
few	TRBV7-9	TRBJ2-7	.	CASSLDRSLYEQYF	TGTGCCAGCAGCTTAGACAGGTCCCTCTACGAGCAGTACTTC
.	TRBV20-1	TRBJ2-5	.	CSAEDNQETQYF	TGCAGTGCCGAGGATAACCAAGAGACCCAGTACTTC
.	TRBV4-3	TRBJ2-1	TRBD2	CASSQDHGGRGYNEQFF	TGCGCCAGCAGCCAAGATCATGGCGGGAGGGGTTACAATGAGCAGTTCTTC
.	TRBV28	TRBJ1-5	.	CASTPGNGNQPQHF	TGTGCCAGCACCCCAGGGAATGGCAATCAGCCCCAGCATTTT
many	TRBV12-3/TRBV12-4	TRBJ1-2	.	CASQADYGYTF	TGTGCCAGCCAGGCAGACTATGGCTACACCTTC
few	TRBV12-3/TRBV12-4	TRBJ2-3	.	CASSFRDSSGTQYF	TGTGCCAGCAGTTTCCGGGACTCCTCGGGTACGCAGTATTTT
many	TRBV2	TRBJ2-3	.	CASSEKRKGDTQYF	TGTGCCAGCAGTGAAAAGCGGAAGGGGGATACGCAGTATTTT
many	TRBV7-8	TRBJ2-5	TRBD1	CASSLVDRAPQETQYF	TGTGCCAGCAGCTTAGTCGACAGGGCCCCTCAAGAGACCCAGTACTTC
.	TRBV27	TRBJ1-2	.	CANSLAPSRVDGYTF	TGTGCCAACAGTTTGGCCCCCTCCAGGGTTGATGGCTACACCTTC
.	TRBV11-2	TRBJ1-2	.	CASSLEIHGAGYGYTF	TGTGCCAGCAGCTTAGAAATCCACGGGGCCGGCTATGGCTACACCTTC
.	TRBV29-1	TRBJ2-1	.	CSVEDTYNEQFF	TGCAGCGTTGAGGACACGTACAATGAGCAGTTCTTC
few	TRBV28	TRBJ2-1	.	CASSLGQSMEGHNEQFF	TGTGCCAGCAGTTTAGGACAGTCCATGGAGGGGCACAATGAGCAGTTCTTC
.	TRBV13	TRBJ2-7	TRBD1	CASSFGTGIGHEQYF	TGTGCCAGCAGCTTCGGGACAGGGATCGGCCACGAGCAGTACTTC
.	TRBV6-1	TRBJ1-6	.	CASSEARGAGSPLHF	TGTGCCAGCAGTGAAGCAAGGGGTGCAGGTTCACCCCTCCACTTT
.	TRBV10-3	TRBJ1-1	TRBD1	CAIRERTGDTEAFF	TGTGCCATCAGAGAAAGGACAGGGGACACTGAAGCTTTCTTT
few	TRBV20-1	TRBJ2-5	TRBD1	CSARASGQGLEETQYF	TGCAGTGCTAGAGCGTCGGGACAGGGGTTGGAAGAGACCCAGTACTTC
.	TRBV19	TRBJ1-4	.	CASRAVDGRANEKLFF	TGTGCCAGTAGAGCTGTCGATGGACGAGCTAATGAAAAACTGTTTTTT
.	TRBV3-1	TRBJ2-5	.	CASSQSGTGETQYF	TGTGCCAGCAGCCAATCCGGGACGGGGGAGACCCAGTACTTC
.	TRBV27	TRBJ1-2	TRBD1	CASASGGYGYTF	TGTGCCAGCGCATCAGGGGGATATGGCTACACCTTC
.	TRBV9	TRBJ2-2	.	CASSVDGGTGELFF	TGTGCCAGCAGCGTAGATGGGGGGACCGGGGAGCTGTTTTTT
.	TRBV4-1	TRBJ2-7	.	CASSQLRARGGSYEQYF	TGCGCCAGCAGCCAGTTAAGAGCCAGGGGGGGATCTTACGAGCAGTACTTC
once	TRBV28	TRBJ1-1	.	CASGRQPPGQQNTEAFF	TGTGCCAGCGGCAGGCAACCTCCGGGCCAGCAGAACACTGAAGCTTTCTTT
many	TRBV9	TRBJ1-6	TRBD1	CASSAGTGSWLSPLHF	TGTGCCAGCAGCGCAGGGACAGGGAGTTGGCTTTCACCCCTCCACTTT
many	TRBV2	TRBJ2-7	TRBD1	CASLETGEQYF	TGTGCCAGCTTGGAGACAGGGGAGCAGTACTTC
.	TRBV6-2/TRBV6-3	TRBJ2-5	TRBD1	CASSSWTGDRQTQYF	TGTGCCAGCAGTTCGTGGACAGGGGACAGACAGACCCAGTACTTC
.	TRBV6-5	TRBJ2-4	TRBD1	CASSSIDRDIQYF	TGTGCCAGCAGTTCGATCGACAGGGACATTCAGTACTTC